This T cell receptor (beta chain) derives from a study of blood T cells in healthy people across ages. A second PCR, run for 7 to 11 cycles, used a sample-barcoded 5' primer plus a J-beta primer mix. From the 5' RACE reads, TCRdb called clonotypes with MiXCR, one entry per CDR3 protein. The data show about 570,000 distinct CDR3 sequences, with around 27% seen just once and 3% to 4% held by the top ten. This clonotype was observed a handful of times. Its matching antigen is unknown. Points from the study as a whole: It was the long-lived donors that had more naive CD4+ cells and higher diversity than aged donors. Observed TCR beta diversity per million T cells went down as age went up. This fall followed a roughly linear course with age.

Germline loops: CDR1 SGHTA, CDR2 FQGTGA. Trimming left V 5 bases short and J 15 bases short, with 17 bases between. The CDR3 contains 12 residues. These records were also assigned to another study, of T cells of mothers and their children. From that paper: The authors found no persistent microchimeric T cell clones.

This chain uses TRBV7-3 with TRBJ2-1; weak D call: TRBD2 (7 bases). The material sequenced was blood. The receptor was isolated from a boy younger than 10 in good health. The DNA of the CDR3 is TGTGCCAGCAGCGCCTTAGGGGGGGCCCCGTTCTTC. Translation gives CASSALGGAPFF.